The entry below gives a single T cell receptor beta chain sequence along with its context. The sample is drawn from a study of blood T cell repertoires in COVID-19. About the study: Italy, Spain and the United States were the sources of the convalescent and acute COVID-19 samples. PBMCs, B-cell-depleted T cells, or T cells were the source of the cDNA or gDNA that made up the material.

As originally analysed: Counts of nucleated cells, estimated from reference gene primer amplification, were obtained. Data came from immunoSEQ multiplex PCR; TCRdb stores just in-frame clones and leaves some out. The D gene and trimming were derived from the DNA, and the V and J assignments and clone size from that table. The sample shows nearly 350,000 clones, roughly 89% of them seen only once. The receptor was derived from a woman younger than 30 who had recovered from COVID-19. The sample consisted of peripheral blood.

The CDR3 DNA reads as TGCAGTGCCAACAGAGTTGAAGCTTTCTTT. This translates into CSANRVEAFF. This rearrangement joins TRBV20-1 to TRBJ1-1; D unresolved. V was pared by 6 bases and J by 7 bases, with 9 bases between. This CDR3 region has 10 residues. Germline V gives CDR1 DFQATT, CDR2 SNEGSKA (reference sequence).